This TCR beta chain is from a study of shared clonotypes between healthy human individuals. Assay used: immunoSEQ multiplex PCR; TCRdb lists only in-frame clones, some missing. The table has roughly 500,000 clones, 76% seen once. V lost 0 bases to trimming and J lost 2 bases; unmatched junction nucleotides: 6. This CDR3 contains 17 residues. CDR1 and CDR2 from the germline V gene are WNHNN and SYGVQD (reference sequence). The sample comprised PBMCs. V is TRBV10-1 and J is TRBJ2-3; 9 bases map to TRBD2. The TCR was taken from a woman aged 40 to 50 in good health. Some clones in this sample may be carry-over from other donors' samples. The CDR3 nucleotides read TGCGCCAGCAGTGAGTCGAGGCGGGAGGGCCTCACAGATACGCAGTATTTT. Protein product: CASSESRREGLTDTQYF.